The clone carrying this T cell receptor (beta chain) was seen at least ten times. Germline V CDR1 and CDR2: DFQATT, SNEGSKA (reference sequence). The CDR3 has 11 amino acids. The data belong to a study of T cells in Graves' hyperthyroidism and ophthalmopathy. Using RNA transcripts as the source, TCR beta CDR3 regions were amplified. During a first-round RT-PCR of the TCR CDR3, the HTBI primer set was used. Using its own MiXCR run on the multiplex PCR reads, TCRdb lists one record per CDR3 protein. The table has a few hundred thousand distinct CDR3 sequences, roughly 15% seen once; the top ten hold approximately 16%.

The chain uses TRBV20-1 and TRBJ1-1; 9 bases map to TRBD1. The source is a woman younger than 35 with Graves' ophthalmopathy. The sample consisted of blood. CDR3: CGGQGTTEAFF. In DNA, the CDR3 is TGCGGAGGACAGGGGACAACTGAAGCTTTCTTT.